This record covers a single TCR beta chain. The data derive from a study of blood T cell repertoires in COVID-19. Study-wide context: Donors in the United States, Italy and Spain gave samples during acute or convalescent COVID-19. T cells, B-cell-depleted T cells, or PBMCs provided the cDNA or gDNA that served as material.

Original processing methods: Reference gene primers were amplified, and this amplification served to estimate nucleated cell counts. This table comes from immunoSEQ multiplex PCR, and its TCRdb copy is limited to in-frame clones, with some not included. From that table come the V and J calls and clone size; the DNA was used to work out D and trimming. The data contain about 89,000 clones, approximately 89% of them seen just once; the ten biggest clones take up around 2.5%. V lost 1 base and J lost 8, with 14 bases in between. CDR1 and CDR2 from the germline V gene are SGHVS and FQNEAQ. This CDR3 has 15 residues.

The sample consisted of peripheral blood. The rearrangement links TRBV7-8 to TRBJ1-4; weak D call: TRBD1 (6 bases). The origin of this receptor is a human donor with active COVID-19. The donor label of this sample is uncertain. CDR3 DNA sequence: TGTGCCAGCAGCTTAGGAGGGGGGGTTTGGGAAAAACTGTTTTTT. Amino acids: CASSLGGGVWEKLFF.